This passage covers 21 T cell receptor beta chains from one sample sequenced in a study of a mutant IDH1 vaccine in newly diagnosed glioma. Time point specified: baseline, week 1 (first vaccination visit). Treatment noted: pre-vaccination baseline after standard-of-care therapy. TCRdb's copy holds only in-frame clones and misses some; the assay was immunoSEQ multiplex PCR. The data hold under 35,000 clones, with over 70% observed a single time. The sample in question was PBMCs, obtained from a glioma patient treated with radiotherapy, temozolomide or both. The receptors were sampled from a man under 40 with glioma.

This clone appeared a few times. The rearrangement joins TRBV27 to TRBJ2-1; TRBD2 is a possible D gene (6 bases). The CDR3 totals 12 residues. Germline V CDR1 and CDR2: MNHEY, SMNVEV (reference sequence). V lost 5 bases to trimming and J lost 9 bases, with 11 bases between them. This CDR3 is CASSLSGGEQFF. In DNA, the CDR3 is TGTGCCAGCAGTCTCTCCGGGGGTGAGCAGTTCTTC.

V is TRBV19 and J is TRBJ1-1; possibly TRBD1 for D (6 bases). Between the trimmed V and J ends, which lost 2 bases and 8 bases, there was a span of 15 bases. CDR1 and CDR2 (germline): LNHDA, SQIVND (reference sequence). The CDR3 loop spans 14 amino acids. The CDR3 coding sequence is TGTGCCAGTAGTATATCGGGGGGCGGAGGAGAAGCTTTCTTT. Its translation: CASSISGGGGEAFF.

V usage is TRBV6-1 and J usage is TRBJ1-1; D gene unclear. Germline CDR1 MNHNS, CDR2 SASEGT. The V end lost 3 bases, the J end lost 1 base, and 9 bases lay between the germline ends. The CDR3 loop spans 14 amino acids. CDR3 coding DNA: TGTGCCAGCAGTGACAGAATAGGGAACACTGAAGCTTTCTTT. Amino acids: CASSDRIGNTEAFF.

V gene TRBV10-2 combines with J gene TRBJ2-7; D gene ambiguous. This CDR3 is built from 14 residues. Trimming shortened V by 2 bases and J by 3 bases, and 11 bases separated the two germline ends. Germline V gives CDR1 WSHSY, CDR2 SAAADI. The CDR3 nucleotides read TGCGCCAGCAGTGAGGGTTCGGAGATCTACGAGCAGTACTTC. Its translation is CASSEGSEIYEQYF.

The rearrangement links TRBV9 to TRBJ1-1; D call uncertain. With 0 bases removed from V and 2 bases from J, the gap between germline ends came to 8 bases. Germline CDR1 and CDR2: SGDLS and YYNGEE. This CDR3 contains 14 residues. This CDR3 reads CASSVGIFNTEAFF. The DNA of the CDR3 is TGTGCCAGCAGCGTAGGGATTTTTAACACTGAAGCTTTCTTT.

This chain links TRBV30 with TRBJ2-4; D is perhaps TRBD2 (5 bases). The germline V and J ends were trimmed by 4 bases and 0 bases, with 13 bases remaining between them. The germline V gene encodes CDR1 GTSNPN and CDR2 SVGIG (reference sequence). The CDR3 is 15 residues long. The CDR3 DNA reads TGTGCCTGGAAATATGGGGAGTTAGCCAAAAACATTCAGTACTTC. Its translation is CAWKYGELAKNIQYF.

This clone was detected a few times. This chain uses TRBV19 with TRBJ1-6; 9 positions agree with TRBD1. The trim removed 9 bases at V and 8 bases at J, leaving 11 bases unmatched. CDR1 is LNHDA, CDR2 SQIVND, per germline (reference sequence). CDR3 length equals 15 residues. CDR3 sequence reads: CASQKPGQGYSPLHF. The CDR3 bases are TGTGCCAGCCAAAAACCGGGACAGGGTTATTCACCCCTCCACTTT.

The chain joins TRBV14 to TRBJ1-5; no firm D call. Germline V gene sequence: CDR1 SGHDN, CDR2 FVKESK. CDR3 size: 13 residues. V was pared by 4 bases and J by 2 bases, with 6 bases between. CDR3 in DNA: TGTGCCAGCAGCCGATGGGGCAATCAGCCCCAGCATTTT. Its protein is CASSRWGNQPQHF.

The V and J genes are TRBV5-5 and TRBJ2-3, with 13 nucleotides matching TRBD2. This CDR3 spans 16 amino acids. With 3 bases clipped from V and 4 bases from J, the junction kept 5 bases outside the gene matches. Germline-derived CDR1 and CDR2 are SGHKS and YYEKEE (reference sequence). The chain's CDR3 is CASSSGLAGVADTQYF. Here the CDR3 DNA reads TGTGCCAGCAGCTCCGGACTAGCGGGAGTAGCAGATACGCAGTATTTT.

This clone has just a few counts. The CDR3 region is CASSLAGTEVGYTF. Here the CDR3 DNA reads TGCGCCAGCAGCTTGGCCGGGACAGAGGTTGGCTACACCTTC. The V and J genes are TRBV5-1 and TRBJ1-2, with TRBD1 matching over 7 bases. The CDR3 contains 14 residues. The germline V gene has CDR1 SGHRS and CDR2 YFSETQ. Trimming at V came to 0 bases and at J to 7 bases, leaving 6 bases not matched to a gene.

The J gene is TRBJ1-2, the V gene TRBV7-9; D gene ambiguous. Germline V gives CDR1 SEHNR, CDR2 FQNEAQ (reference sequence). The V and J ends lost 5 bases and 3 bases respectively, with 19 bases between them. CDR3 length: 16 amino acids. In DNA, the CDR3 is TGTGCCAGCAGCCCCGCCCTCACACACAGAGACTATGGCTACACCTTC. It codes for CASSPALTHRDYGYTF.

The gene calls are TRBV15 and TRBJ2-3, with a weak D call TRBD1 (6 bases). The CDR3 loop spans 17 amino acids. V lost 0 bases to trimming and J lost 0 bases, with 13 bases between them. CDR1 and CDR2 (germline): LNHNV, YYDKDF (reference sequence). CDR3 in amino acids: CATSRDTDGQSTDTQYF. The CDR3 DNA reads as TGTGCCACCAGCAGAGATACAGATGGACAGAGCACAGATACGCAGTATTTT.

The chain carries TRBV7-8 and TRBJ1-5; D perhaps matches TRBD1 (5 bases). The germline V gene has CDR1 SGHVS and CDR2 FQNEAQ. V gave up 5 bases and J gave up 7 bases, with 12 bases separating them. The CDR3 has 13 amino acids. Here the CDR3 reads CASSPQVGQPQHF. The CDR3 DNA reads as TGTGCCAGCAGCCCACAGGTCGGGCAGCCCCAGCATTTT.

This chain joins TRBV7-6 and TRBJ1-1, with D perhaps TRBD1 (5 bases). Germline V gives CDR1 SGHVS, CDR2 FNYEAQ. The V gene lost 1 base and the J gene lost 1 base, with 13 bases spanning the gap. There are 16 residues in the CDR3. The CDR3 spells CASSLEAGPGNTEAFF. In DNA form, the CDR3 reads TGTGCCAGCAGCTTAGAGGCGGGACCGGGGAACACTGAAGCTTTCTTT.

Only one count was recorded for this clone. This chain connects TRBV5-1 to TRBJ1-1, with D unclear. The germline gives CDR1 SGHRS, CDR2 YFSETQ. The V end lost 0 bases, the J end lost 6 bases, and 6 bases lay between the germline ends. This CDR3 is built from 12 residues. CDR3 residues: CASSLVGSEAFF. In DNA, the CDR3 is TGCGCCAGCAGCTTGGTGGGGTCTGAAGCTTTCTTT.

The chain has TRBV5-1 and TRBJ1-2, with D hard to call. Germline values: CDR1 SGHRS, CDR2 YFSETQ. The CDR3 extends over 14 amino acids. Trimming removed 0 bases from V and 5 bases from J, with 11 bases in between. The CDR3 spells CASSLEAGRYGYTF. The CDR3 nucleotides read TGCGCCAGCAGCTTGGAAGCAGGAAGATATGGCTACACCTTC.

The CDR3 sequence: CASSERASTDTQYF. The DNA of the CDR3 is TGTGCCAGCAGTGAGCGGGCTAGCACAGATACGCAGTATTTT. The V and J genes are TRBV6-4 and TRBJ2-3; possible D gene TRBD2, 5 bases. Trimming took off 3 bases at V and 0 bases at J, with 7 bases between the two ends. This CDR3 is 14 amino acids long. CDR1 is MRHNA and CDR2 is SNTAGT in the germline V gene.

V and J are TRBV20-1 and TRBJ2-7; the D is unclear. CDR3 size: 11 residues. Trimming removed 1 base at V and 6 bases at J, with 7 bases between. The germline gives CDR1 DFQATT, CDR2 SNEGSKA (reference sequence). In DNA, the CDR3 is TGCAGTGCTAGAGGGGTAGGCGAGCAGTACTTC. Amino acid sequence: CSARGVGEQYF.

V is TRBV5-1 and J is TRBJ2-1; 9 positions match TRBD1. CDR3 length equals 15 residues. Losses at the gene ends were 4 bases for V and 3 bases for J; bases not matched to a gene: 5. CDR1 and CDR2 from the germline V gene are SGHRS and YFSETQ. The DNA for the CDR3 is TGCGCCAGCAGCAGCGGGACAGGGCTCTACAATGAGCAGTTCTTC. As protein: CASSSGTGLYNEQFF.

The chain carries TRBV9 and TRBJ2-3; 8 nucleotides match TRBD2. Trimming at V came to 4 bases and at J to 5 bases, leaving 12 bases not matched to a gene. The CDR3 has 16 residues. Per germline, CDR1 SGDLS and CDR2 YYNGEE. CDR3 protein: CASSYSSLAGGDTQYF. CDR3 bases: TGTGCCAGCAGCTATTCAAGCCTAGCGGGCGGAGATACGCAGTATTTT. The full variable domain, in which reference TRBV9 and TRBJ2-3 provide the parts outside the CDR3, is DSGVTQTPKHLITATGQRVTLRCSPRSGDLSVYWYQQSLDQGLQFLIQYYNGEERAKGNILERFSAQQFPDLHSELNLSSLELGDSALYFCASSYSSLAGGDTQYFGPGTRLTVL.

V is TRBV5-1 and J is TRBJ2-1; weak D call: TRBD1 (5 bases). Per the germline V gene, CDR1 is SGHRS and CDR2 is YFSETQ. V was trimmed by 3 bases and J by 4 bases, leaving 11 bases between them. This CDR3 region has 14 residues. DNA of the CDR3: TGCGCCAGCAGCTCCAGGGTAGGGTACAATGAGCAGTTCTTC. This codes for CASSSRVGYNEQFF.